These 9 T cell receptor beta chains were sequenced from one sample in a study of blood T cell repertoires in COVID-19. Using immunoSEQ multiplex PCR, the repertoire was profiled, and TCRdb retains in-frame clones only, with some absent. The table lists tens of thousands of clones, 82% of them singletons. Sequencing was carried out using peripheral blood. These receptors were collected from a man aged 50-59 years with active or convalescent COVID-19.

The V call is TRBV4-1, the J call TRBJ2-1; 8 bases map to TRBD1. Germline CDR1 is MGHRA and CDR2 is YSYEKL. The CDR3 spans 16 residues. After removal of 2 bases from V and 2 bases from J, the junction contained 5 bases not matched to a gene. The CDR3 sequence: CASSQYGQGTYNEQFF. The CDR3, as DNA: TGCGCCAGCAGCCAATATGGACAGGGAACCTACAATGAGCAGTTCTTC.

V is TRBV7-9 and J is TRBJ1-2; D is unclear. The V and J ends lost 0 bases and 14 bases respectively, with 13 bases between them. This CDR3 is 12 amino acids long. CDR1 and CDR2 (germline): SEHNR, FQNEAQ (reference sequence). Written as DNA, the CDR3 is TGTGCCAGCAGCTTAGCCGATGCTCGGGGAACCTTC. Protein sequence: CASSLADARGTF.

CDR3 loop: CASRLGGQGAGNEKLFF. The DNA for the CDR3 is TGCGCCAGCAGGCTGGGTGGACAGGGGGCAGGTAATGAAAAACTGTTTTTT. The rearrangement uses TRBV4-1 and TRBJ1-4; 11 nucleotides align to TRBD1. In germline, CDR1 is MGHRA, CDR2 YSYEKL. V was pared by 6 bases and J by 4 bases, with 10 bases of the junction left unmatched. The length of the CDR3 is 17 residues.

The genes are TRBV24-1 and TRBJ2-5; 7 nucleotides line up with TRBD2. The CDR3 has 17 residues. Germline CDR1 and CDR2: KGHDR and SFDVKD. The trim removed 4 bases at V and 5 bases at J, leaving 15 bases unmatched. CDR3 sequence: CATSDPGGGLGGETQYF. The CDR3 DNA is TGTGCCACCAGTGACCCCGGTGGGGGATTGGGAGGGGAGACCCAGTACTTC.

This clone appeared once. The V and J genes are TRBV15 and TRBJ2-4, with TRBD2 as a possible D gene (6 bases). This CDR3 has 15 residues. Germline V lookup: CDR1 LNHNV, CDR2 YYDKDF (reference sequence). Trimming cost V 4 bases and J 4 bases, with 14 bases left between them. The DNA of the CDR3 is TGTGCCACCAGCAAATGGGGGGAACTTAAAAACATTCAGTACTTC. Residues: CATSKWGELKNIQYF.

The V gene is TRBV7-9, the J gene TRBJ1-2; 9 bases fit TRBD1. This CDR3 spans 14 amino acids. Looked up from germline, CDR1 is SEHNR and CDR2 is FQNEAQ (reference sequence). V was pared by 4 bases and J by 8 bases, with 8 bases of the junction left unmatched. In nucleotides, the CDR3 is TGTGCCAGCAGCTGGGGACAGGGAGCCGAGGGCTACACCTTC. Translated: CASSWGQGAEGYTF.

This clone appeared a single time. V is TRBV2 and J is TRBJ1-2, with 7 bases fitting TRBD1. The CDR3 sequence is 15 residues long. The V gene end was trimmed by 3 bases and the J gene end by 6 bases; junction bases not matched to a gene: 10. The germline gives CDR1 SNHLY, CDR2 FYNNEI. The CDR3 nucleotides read TGTGCCAGCAGTGAGGGGTCAGACAGGGCGAATGGCTACACCTTC. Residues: CASSEGSDRANGYTF.

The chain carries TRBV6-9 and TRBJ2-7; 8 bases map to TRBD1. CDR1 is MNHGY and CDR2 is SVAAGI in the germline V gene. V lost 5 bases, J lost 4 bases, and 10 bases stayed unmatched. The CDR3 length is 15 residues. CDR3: CASSTTDRGPYEQYV. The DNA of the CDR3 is TGTGCCAGCAGTACCACTGACAGGGGACCATACGAGCAGTACGTC.

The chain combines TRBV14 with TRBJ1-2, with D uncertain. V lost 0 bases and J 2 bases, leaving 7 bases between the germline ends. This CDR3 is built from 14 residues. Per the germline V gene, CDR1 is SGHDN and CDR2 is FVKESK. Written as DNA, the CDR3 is TGTGCCAGCAGCCAAGATCAAGCGAACTATGGCTACACCTTC. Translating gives CASSQDQANYGYTF.